These T cell receptor beta chains were read from a single sample in a study of cytomegalovirus exposure and HLA in healthy donors. TCRdb's copy holds only in-frame clones and misses some; the assay was immunoSEQ multiplex PCR. The profile shows over 130,000 clones, about four fifths of them singletons. Material for sequencing was PBMCs. The source of these receptors is a man in his fifties or sixties in good health and CMV-seropositive. CDR3s include the opening cysteine and the closing phenylalanine or tryptophan. A D gene is named only where the DNA matches it firmly. Size values are once, few and many counts, or a class for expanded clones, and some rows have none.

>TRBV19|.|TRBJ2-2|few
CASSPRRGKAGELFF
TGTGCCAGTAGCCCGCGTAGGGGCAAGGCCGGGGAGCTGTTTTTT
>TRBV7-6|TRBD2|TRBJ2-7|.
CASSLATSGSPYEQYF
TGTGCCAGCAGCTTAGCGACTAGCGGCTCTCCCTACGAGCAGTACTTC
>TRBV7-9|TRBD2|TRBJ2-1|.
CASSLSGRIYNEQFF
TGTGCCAGCAGCTTGAGCGGGAGGATCTACAATGAGCAGTTCTTC
>TRBV5-4|.|TRBJ1-6|few
CASSSGGGTALTPLHF
TGTGCCAGCAGTTCGGGGGGTGGGACGGCCCTCACGCCCCTCCACTTT
>TRBV28|.|TRBJ1-4|.
CASSSPGHEKLFF
TGTGCCAGCAGCTCCCCCGGTCATGAAAAACTGTTTTTT
>TRBV10-2|.|TRBJ2-7|.
CASSLLAGVSYEQYF
TGCGCCAGCAGTCTTCTCGCAGGGGTTTCCTACGAGCAGTACTTC
>TRBV4-1|TRBD1|TRBJ2-7|.
CASSPDRDIYEQYF
TGCGCCAGCAGCCCGGACAGGGATATCTACGAGCAGTACTTC
>TRBV5-1|TRBD2|TRBJ2-5|few
CASSLTTAGEETQYF
TGCGCCAGCAGCTTGACCACAGCGGGAGAAGAGACCCAGTACTTC
>TRBV5-1|TRBD2|TRBJ2-1|few
CASSLTSGFYNEQFF
TGCGCCAGCAGCTTGACTAGCGGGTTCTACAATGAGCAGTTCTTC
>TRBV5-1|.|TRBJ1-1|once
CASGSGTQGTEAFF
TGCGCCAGCGGCTCGGGGACTCAGGGAACTGAAGCTTTCTTT
>TRBV6-1|.|TRBJ2-5|.
CASSEGGRLVQETQYF
TGTGCCAGCAGTGAGGGGGGGCGACTAGTCCAAGAGACCCAGTACTTC
>TRBV10-3|.|TRBJ2-3|.
CAISESGDTQYF
TGTGCCATCAGTGAGTCCGGAGATACGCAGTATTTT
>TRBV10-3|.|TRBJ2-7|.
CAIRGAGSPHEQYF
TGTGCCATCAGGGGAGCCGGGAGTCCCCACGAGCAGTACTTC
>TRBV19|TRBD1|TRBJ1-2|.
CASTLGQGIFDGYTF
TGTGCCAGTACCCTGGGACAGGGAATTTTTGATGGCTACACCTTC
>TRBV9|TRBD1|TRBJ2-3|.
CASSAGSGTGATDTQYF
TGTGCCAGCAGCGCCGGTTCTGGGACAGGGGCGACAGATACGCAGTATTTT
>TRBV7-9|TRBD2|TRBJ2-1|.
CASSQQGGSYNEQFF
TGTGCCAGCAGCCAGCAGGGAGGGTCCTACAATGAGCAGTTCTTC
>TRBV2|.|TRBJ1-1|once
CASSAGRPNTEAFF
TGTGCCAGCAGTGCAGGCCGGCCAAACACTGAAGCTTTCTTT
>TRBV7-9|TRBD2|TRBJ2-2|.
CASSLEESAGGGELFF
TGTGCCAGCAGCTTAGAAGAATCAGCGGGGGGAGGGGAGCTGTTTTTT
>TRBV29-1|TRBD1|TRBJ2-1|.
CSVEGDREIFNEQFF
TGCAGCGTTGAAGGGGACAGGGAGATTTTCAATGAGCAGTTCTTC
>TRBV6-1|TRBD1|TRBJ1-2|.
CASRLGQAVNYGYTF
TGTGCCAGCAGACTCGGACAGGCGGTTAATTATGGCTACACCTTC
>TRBV5-8|.|TRBJ2-3|.
CASSLGQSTDTQYF
TGTGCCAGCAGCTTGGGGCAGAGCACAGATACGCAGTATTTT
>TRBV11-2|TRBD2|TRBJ2-7|.
CASSLYATSGFSYEQYF
TGTGCCAGCAGCTTATATGCGACTAGCGGGTTCTCCTACGAGCAGTACTTC
>TRBV30|TRBD1|TRBJ2-7|once
CAWSVRGTGVREQYF
TGTGCCTGGAGTGTACGAGGGACAGGGGTGAGGGAGCAGTACTTC
>TRBV9|TRBD2|TRBJ2-2|.
CASSVHLWGGTGELFF
TGTGCCAGCAGCGTCCATCTATGGGGGGGCACCGGGGAGCTGTTTTTT
>TRBV30|TRBD1|TRBJ2-7|.
CAWGQGDEQYF
TGTGCCTGGGGACAGGGGGATGAGCAGTACTTC
>TRBV27|TRBD2|TRBJ2-7|.
CASSTKSSGSYEQYF
TGTGCCAGCAGTACCAAATCTAGCGGGAGCTACGAGCAGTACTTC
>TRBV4-1|.|TRBJ2-1|.
CASSQPGNEQFF
TGCGCCAGCAGCCAACCCGGCAATGAGCAGTTCTTC
>TRBV7-2|.|TRBJ2-2|.
CASSLDPETGNTGELFF
TGTGCCAGCAGCTTAGACCCCGAGACAGGGAACACCGGGGAGCTGTTTTTT
>TRBV28|TRBD1|TRBJ2-2|.
CASSRAGTGGGELFF
TGTGCCAGCAGCCGGGCCGGGACAGGGGGCGGGGAGCTGTTTTTT
>TRBV4-2|.|TRBJ2-7|.
CASSQDSREQYF
TGTGCCAGCAGCCAAGATTCCAGGGAGCAGTACTTC
>TRBV2|TRBD2|TRBJ2-3|few
CASSELFRAGASDTQYF
TGTGCCAGCAGTGAATTGTTTCGAGCGGGAGCCTCAGATACGCAGTATTTT
>TRBV2|TRBD1|TRBJ1-3|.
CASRPGTGAGNTIYF
TGTGCCAGCAGACCCGGGACAGGGGCTGGAAACACCATATATTTT
>TRBV5-6|.|TRBJ1-1|.
CASSLPGVMNTEAFF
TGTGCCAGCAGCTTGCCAGGCGTAATGAACACTGAAGCTTTCTTT
>TRBV18|TRBD1|TRBJ2-1|.
CASSPGRQGFSEQFF
TGTGCCAGCTCACCTGGGAGACAGGGTTTCAGTGAGCAGTTCTTC
>TRBV9|TRBD2|TRBJ2-1|few
CASSVEGLAGWNEQFF
TGTGCCAGCAGCGTAGAAGGACTAGCGGGATGGAATGAGCAGTTCTTC
>TRBV13|TRBD2|TRBJ2-5|.
CASSLRLAGETQYF
TGTGCCAGCAGCTTACGACTAGCGGGAGAGACCCAGTACTTC
>TRBV5-1|.|TRBJ2-1|.
CASSLDRRLLANEQFF
TGCGCCAGCAGCTTGGACCGACGGCTGTTAGCCAATGAGCAGTTCTTC
>TRBV5-1|TRBD1|TRBJ2-5|.
CASSSRTGGLETQYF
TGCGCCAGCAGCTCTAGGACAGGGGGCTTAGAGACCCAGTACTTC
>TRBV7-9|.|TRBJ2-1|few
CASSVRDNYNEQFF
TGTGCCAGCAGCGTCCGGGACAACTACAATGAGCAGTTCTTC
>TRBV2|TRBD2|TRBJ2-1|.
CASSTSGASGNFNEQFF
TGTGCCAGCAGTACTAGTGGGGCTAGCGGGAATTTCAATGAGCAGTTCTTC
>TRBV27|.|TRBJ2-5|.
CASSLVRRGTQYF
TGTGCCAGCAGTTTAGTTCGGCGGGGGACCCAGTACTTC
>TRBV7-9|.|TRBJ2-5|.
CASSFGGETQYF
TGTGCCAGCAGCTTTGGCGGGGAGACCCAGTACTTC
>TRBV5-6|.|TRBJ1-5|.
CASSSRRFNQPQHF
TGTGCCAGCTCCTCTCGGAGGTTCAATCAGCCCCAGCATTTT
>TRBV4-1|.|TRBJ2-5|.
CASSQDLETQYF
TGCGCCAGCAGCCAGGACTTGGAGACCCAGTACTTC
>TRBV2|TRBD1|TRBJ2-7|.
CASSVDRGVNEQYF
TGTGCCAGCAGCGTTGACAGGGGCGTCAACGAGCAGTACTTC